This TCR beta chain is from a study of cytomegalovirus exposure and HLA in healthy donors. Per the germline V gene, CDR1 is MNHEY and CDR2 is SMNVEV (reference sequence). Trimming shortened V by 5 bases and J by 12 bases, and 17 bases separated the two germline ends. The CDR3 runs to 13 residues. Amplification used 60 Vbeta primers and 13 Jbeta primers. Assay used: immunoSEQ multiplex PCR; TCRdb lists only in-frame clones, some missing. Of just under 80,000 clones in the sample, roughly four fifths were seen once. Overall study findings and caveats: Earlier analysis yielded a pattern in which most TCR beta V segments were productive about 90% or about 30% of the time.

Of note for this clone: Its antigen remains unknown.

Sample: PBMCs. The rearrangement joins TRBV27 to TRBJ2-1; D unclear. The TCR originated in a man aged 40-55 years in good health and CMV-seronegative. The DNA for the CDR3 is TGTGCCAGCAGTCCTCCAACGTCTCCCGGGCAGTTCTTC. Protein product: CASSPPTSPGQFF.